These 28 T cell receptor beta chains were sequenced from one sample in a study of radiotherapy plus CTLA-4 blockade in lung cancer. TCRdb's copy holds only in-frame clones and misses some; the assay was immunoSEQ multiplex PCR. The sample holds roughly 68,000 clones, roughly 75% seen once. The sample consisted of peripheral blood, taken from a patient treated with radiotherapy plus ipilimumab. Receptor source: a human donor with non-small cell lung cancer who had a complete response to radiotherapy plus ipilimumab.

This chain joins TRBV27 and TRBJ1-5; TRBD1 is a possible D gene (5 bases). The germline V gene encodes CDR1 MNHEY and CDR2 SMNVEV (reference sequence). The CDR3 length is 13 residues. The V gene lost 3 bases and the J gene lost 6 bases, with 9 bases spanning the gap. CDR3 nucleotide sequence: TGTGCCAGCAGTTTGAGGGGCGGTCAGCCCCAGCATTTT. Translating gives CASSLRGGQPQHF.

The genes are TRBV7-2 and TRBJ1-2; D call uncertain. Per germline, CDR1 SGHTA and CDR2 FQGNSA. This CDR3 region has 12 residues. The germline V and J ends were trimmed by 2 bases and 4 bases, with 5 bases remaining between them. The CDR3: CASSLTSYGYTF. As DNA, the CDR3 is TGTGCCAGCAGCTTAACCAGCTATGGCTACACCTTC.

The chain is built from TRBV6-5 and TRBJ1-1, with D uncertain. This CDR3 has 13 residues. V was clipped by 2 bases and J by 1 base, with 5 bases between them. Germline assignment: CDR1 MNHEY and CDR2 SVGAGI. In DNA form, the CDR3 reads TGTGCCAGCAGTTACACGAGGAACACTGAAGCTTTCTTT. Its translation: CASSYTRNTEAFF.

Written as DNA, the CDR3 is TGCGCCAGCAGCTTGGGGAGTAGCGCCATCACAGATACGCAGTATTTT. Amino acid sequence: CASSLGSSAITDTQYF. The V and J genes are TRBV5-1 and TRBJ2-3; D is possibly TRBD2 (5 bases). CDR1 and CDR2 (germline): SGHRS, YFSETQ. The V end was cut by 0 bases, the J end by 2 bases, with 13 bases between. CDR3 length equals 16 residues.

The rearrangement joins TRBV4-1 to TRBJ2-3; 11 positions match TRBD2. This CDR3 has 16 residues. In germline, CDR1 is MGHRA, CDR2 YSYEKL. Trimming took 4 bases from V and 5 from J; bases not matched to a gene: 8. CDR3 DNA sequence: TGCGCCAGCAGCCTCCTTAGCGGGAGGGCTAGAGATACGCAGTATTTT. Its protein is CASSLLSGRARDTQYF.

This chain connects TRBV2 to TRBJ1-1, with D unclear. Looked up from germline, CDR1 is SNHLY and CDR2 is FYNNEI. The CDR3 is made up of 12 amino acids. With 5 bases removed from V and 5 bases from J, the gap between germline ends came to 9 bases. For the CDR3, the DNA is TGTGCCAGCAGTTTCAGTGGGACTGAAGCTTTCTTT. Its translation is CASSFSGTEAFF.

This rearrangement joins TRBV6-5 to TRBJ2-1; D might be TRBD2 (6 bases). Deletions cut 3 bases from V and 3 bases from J, with 15 bases between. The CDR3 totals 16 residues. Germline CDR1 reads MNHEY; CDR2 reads SVGAGI. The CDR3 DNA is TGTGCCAGCAGTTATTTAGCGGAAACCGTCTACAATGAGCAGTTCTTC. Protein product: CASSYLAETVYNEQFF.

The J gene is TRBJ2-7, the V gene TRBV27; 7 nucleotides agree with TRBD1. Germline V gene data show CDR1 as MNHEY and CDR2 as SMNVEV (reference sequence). With 5 bases clipped from V and 2 bases from J, the junction kept 12 bases outside the gene matches. This CDR3 has 16 amino acids. Here the CDR3 reads CASSRTGTVTPYEQYF. The CDR3 DNA is TGTGCCAGCAGTAGGACCGGGACAGTAACCCCCTACGAGCAGTACTTC.

This chain links TRBV7-9 with TRBJ2-1; D may match TRBD1 or TRBD2 (7 bases each). This CDR3 contains 15 residues. Germline CDR1 and CDR2: SEHNR and FQNEAQ (reference sequence). Trimming cost V 1 base and J 7 bases, with 14 bases left between them. CDR3 region: CASSLVQGGLNEQFF. The CDR3 region has the DNA TGTGCCAGCAGCTTAGTCCAGGGGGGGTTAAATGAGCAGTTCTTC.

The chain employs TRBV7-2 and TRBJ1-1; no firm D call. The ends were cut back, 5 bases at V and 8 bases at J, with 15 bases in the middle. Germline values: CDR1 SGHTA, CDR2 FQGNSA. CDR3 size: 13 residues. In nucleotides, the CDR3 is TGTGCCAGCAGCCCTCCCCGGCTGGGGGAAGCTTTCTTT. It codes for CASSPPRLGEAFF.

This rearrangement joins TRBV9 to TRBJ2-1, with TRBD1 matching over 7 bases. Germline CDR1 reads SGDLS; CDR2 reads YYNGEE. The CDR3 runs 16 residues. Trimming removed 4 bases from V and 6 bases from J; junction bases left unmatched: 13. The CDR3 nucleotides read TGTGCCAGCAGCAGCCCCGGACAGGATGGACTCAATGAGCAGTTCTTC. Encoded protein: CASSSPGQDGLNEQFF.

This sequence joins TRBV5-1 and TRBJ1-1, with 7 positions matching TRBD1. Germline lookup yields CDR1 SGHRS and CDR2 YFSETQ. The CDR3 is made up of 16 amino acids. Germline trimming cut 0 bases from V and 1 base from J; bases unmatched to any gene: 6. The CDR3 nucleotides are TGCGCCAGCAGCTTGGGACAGGGAATAGAGAACACTGAAGCTTTCTTT. Amino acids: CASSLGQGIENTEAFF.

The rearrangement links TRBV29-1 to TRBJ2-1; the D is unclear. From germline, CDR1 is SQVTM and CDR2 ANQGSEA. This CDR3 is built from 13 residues. The V and J ends lost 4 bases and 5 bases respectively, with 12 bases between them. The CDR3 region has the DNA TGCAGCGTTGTGTCTTCCGGGCACAATGAGCAGTTCTTC. Protein: CSVVSSGHNEQFF.

This chain joins TRBV10-3 and TRBJ2-7, with TRBD2 as a possible D gene (5 bases). CDR1 is ENHRY, CDR2 SYGVKD, per germline. The V gene lost 11 bases and the J gene lost 0 bases, with 17 bases spanning the gap. This CDR3 spans 14 amino acids. The CDR3 DNA sequence: TGTGCCTCCAGAGGAGGTCTAGTCTCCTACGAGCAGTACTTC. This encodes CASRGGLVSYEQYF.

The chain has TRBV7-6 and TRBJ1-1, with 8 bases identical to TRBD1. Germline values: CDR1 SGHVS, CDR2 FNYEAQ. V gave up 1 base and J gave up 5 bases; unmatched junction bases: 15. The length of the CDR3 is 18 residues. The CDR3, as DNA: TGTGCCAGCAGCTTAGTAGCTACGTGGGACAGGCGAAGAACTGAAGCTTTCTTT. Its protein product is CASSLVATWDRRRTEAFF.

This rearrangement joins TRBV2 to TRBJ2-3, with D possibly being TRBD2 (5 bases). The ends were cut back, 4 bases at V and 3 bases at J, with 8 bases in the middle. Per germline, CDR1 SNHLY and CDR2 FYNNEI. CDR3 length equals 13 residues. CDR3 loop: CASSVWTTDTQYF. The CDR3 nucleotides are TGTGCCAGCAGTGTGTGGACTACAGATACGCAGTATTTT.

The V and J genes are TRBV2 and TRBJ2-5; weak D call: TRBD1 (5 bases). Trimming removed 7 bases from V and 2 bases from J, with 11 bases in between. CDR3 length equals 13 residues. Germline V lookup: CDR1 SNHLY, CDR2 FYNNEI. CDR3 coding DNA: TGTGCCAGCATGGCAGGGTGGCAAGAGACCCAGTACTTC. This sequence encodes CASMAGWQETQYF. Full variable domain (outside the CDR3, taken from reference TRBV2 and TRBJ2-5): EPEVTQTPSHQVTQMGQEVILRCVPISNHLYFYWYRQILGQKVEFLVSFYNNEISEKSEIFDDQFSVERPDGSNFTLKIRSTKLEDSAMYFCASMAGWQETQYFGPGTRLLVL.

The V and J genes are TRBV19 and TRBJ1-5; D uncertain. The length of the CDR3 is 16 residues. V was shortened by 0 bases and J by 6 bases, with 15 bases between the two germline ends. Germline CDR1 is LNHDA and CDR2 is SQIVND (reference sequence). The CDR3, as DNA: TGTGCCAGTAGTATAGAAACTACCCGAACTGGTCAGCCCCAGCATTTT. Its protein product is CASSIETTRTGQPQHF.

The chain's CDR3 is CASSRRQNTEAFF. Written as DNA, the CDR3 is TGCGCCAGCAGCCGCCGACAGAACACTGAAGCTTTCTTT. The chain joins TRBV5-1 to TRBJ1-1; D is ambiguous. Germline V gene sequence: CDR1 SGHRS, CDR2 YFSETQ. Trimming removed 4 bases at V and 1 base at J, with 8 bases between. CDR3 length: 13 amino acids.

J is TRBJ2-1 and V is TRBV9, with TRBD1 as a possible D gene (5 bases). Trimming took 0 bases from V and 4 from J, leaving 5 bases between them. The CDR3 has 13 residues. Looked up from germline, CDR1 is SGDLS and CDR2 is YYNGEE. The CDR3 nucleotides read TGTGCCAGCAGCGTAGGGACATACAATGAGCAGTTCTTC. It specifies CASSVGTYNEQFF.

CDR3 loop: CASSYSGHNSPLHF. The CDR3 DNA is TGTGCCAGCAGTTACTCAGGGCATAATTCACCCCTCCACTTT. V usage is TRBV6-5 and J usage is TRBJ1-6; D is unresolved. Between the trimmed V and J ends, which lost 0 bases and 5 bases, there was a span of 5 bases. CDR1 and CDR2 from the germline V gene are MNHEY and SVGAGI. This CDR3 has 14 amino acids.

This chain uses TRBV5-4 with TRBJ2-5; 7 positions agree with TRBD1. The J segment lost 4 bases and the V segment lost 4 bases, leaving 7 bases of the junction unmatched. The CDR3 runs to 14 residues. The germline V gene has CDR1 SGHNT and CDR2 YYREEE (reference sequence). The CDR3 region is CASSPGQVRETQYF. The CDR3 nucleotides are TGTGCCAGCAGCCCCGGACAGGTTCGAGAGACCCAGTACTTC.

The genes are TRBV6-5 and TRBJ1-2; possibly TRBD1 for D (5 bases). Germline loops: CDR1 MNHEY, CDR2 SVGAGI. The CDR3 is 14 amino acids. V dropped 0 bases and J dropped 2 bases, with 7 bases sitting between them. CDR3 nucleotides: TGTGCCAGCAGTTACTCAGCAGGGAACTATGGCTACACCTTC. Translated: CASSYSAGNYGYTF.

This chain uses TRBV7-2 with TRBJ2-7, with 9 nucleotides matching TRBD2. After removal of 3 bases from V and 11 bases from J, the junction contained 14 bases not matched to a gene. The germline V gene encodes CDR1 SGHTA and CDR2 FQGNSA. The length of the CDR3 is 15 residues. CDR3 bases: TGTGCCAGCAGCTTGGGGACTAGCTTTCTTGGGTGGGAGTACTTC. It specifies CASSLGTSFLGWEYF.

In this sample, this clone turned up once. V gene TRBV6-5 combines with J gene TRBJ1-5; D gene uncertain. The germline CDR1 and CDR2 sequences are MNHEY and SVGAGI. Trimming removed 5 bases at V and 2 bases at J, with 13 bases between. The CDR3 is 15 residues long. The CDR3 spells CASSGGELGNQPQHF. CDR3 bases: TGTGCCAGCAGTGGTGGGGAGCTGGGCAATCAGCCCCAGCATTTT.

This chain uses TRBV28 with TRBJ2-5; D remains unclear. The length of the CDR3 is 15 residues. The V gene's germline CDR1 is MDHEN and CDR2 SYDVKM. V was shortened by 6 bases and J by 3 bases, with 17 bases between the two germline ends. Here the CDR3 reads CASRHRGQAKETQYF. The DNA of the CDR3 is TGTGCCAGCAGGCATCGTGGGCAGGCCAAAGAGACCCAGTACTTC.

The V gene is TRBV19, the J gene TRBJ2-1, with TRBD2 matching 15 bases. Germline V CDR1 and CDR2: LNHDA, SQIVND (reference sequence). V gave up 9 bases and J gave up 7 bases; unmatched junction bases: 10. The length of the CDR3 is 16 residues. The CDR3 sequence: CARQIGTSGRLNEQFF. CDR3 DNA: TGTGCCAGACAAATCGGGACTAGCGGGAGGCTGAATGAGCAGTTCTTC.

The J gene is TRBJ1-1, the V gene TRBV29-1; D not certain. Trimming removed 6 bases at V and 0 bases at J, with 11 bases between. The V gene's germline CDR1 is SQVTM and CDR2 ANQGSEA. The CDR3 length is 13 residues. The CDR3 DNA is TGCAGCGTCGCCCAGGCCATGAACACTGAAGCTTTCTTT. Its protein product is CSVAQAMNTEAFF.